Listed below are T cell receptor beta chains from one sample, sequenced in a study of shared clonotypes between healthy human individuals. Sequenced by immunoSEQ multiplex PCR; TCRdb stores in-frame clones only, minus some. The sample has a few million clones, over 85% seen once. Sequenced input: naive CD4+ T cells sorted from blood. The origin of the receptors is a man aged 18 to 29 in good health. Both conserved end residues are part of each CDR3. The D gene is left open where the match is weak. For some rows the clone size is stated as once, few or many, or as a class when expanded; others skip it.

CDR3aa: CASSYSGQGSFDEQYF; CDR3nt: TGTGCCAGCAGTTACTCAGGACAGGGCTCCTTCGACGAGCAGTACTTC; abundance: NA; d_gene: TRBD1; v_gene: TRBV6-5; j_gene: TRBJ2-7
CDR3aa: CASSTESQRESETDTQYF; CDR3nt: TGTGCCAGTAGTACGGAGAGTCAGCGGGAGTCGGAGACAGATACGCAGTATTTT; abundance: NA; d_gene: TRBD2; v_gene: TRBV19; j_gene: TRBJ2-3
CDR3aa: CASSQGLATNTQYF; CDR3nt: TGCGCCAGCAGCCAAGGACTAGCGACGAATACGCAGTATTTT; abundance: NA; d_gene: TRBD2; v_gene: TRBV5-1; j_gene: TRBJ2-3
CDR3aa: CASSTSLGTADTQYF; CDR3nt: TGTGCTAGCAGCACCAGCTTGGGGACCGCAGATACGCAGTATTTT; abundance: once; d_gene: NA; v_gene: TRBV7-7; j_gene: TRBJ2-3
CDR3aa: CASSLTRQGTMNTEAFF; CDR3nt: TGTGCCAGCAGCTTGACGAGACAGGGAACGATGAACACTGAAGCTTTCTTT; abundance: few; d_gene: TRBD1; v_gene: TRBV5-4; j_gene: TRBJ1-1
CDR3aa: CASIPGQGRTGELFF; CDR3nt: TGTGCCAGCATACCGGGACAGGGGAGGACCGGGGAGCTGTTTTTT; abundance: NA; d_gene: TRBD1; v_gene: TRBV6-5; j_gene: TRBJ2-2
CDR3aa: CASRIRGQDEAFF; CDR3nt: TGTGCCAGCCGTATCCGTGGACAAGATGAAGCTTTCTTT; abundance: NA; d_gene: NA; v_gene: TRBV18; j_gene: TRBJ1-1
CDR3aa: CASSQRYREETQYF; CDR3nt: TGCGCCAGCAGCCAACGCTACAGGGAAGAGACCCAGTACTTC; abundance: NA; d_gene: NA; v_gene: TRBV4-3; j_gene: TRBJ2-5
CDR3aa: CATGRDIQYF; CDR3nt: TGTGCCACCGGAAGGGACATTCAGTACTTC; abundance: NA; d_gene: NA; v_gene: TRBV6-5; j_gene: TRBJ2-4
CDR3aa: CASSPLRLGEKLFF; CDR3nt: TGTGCCAGCAGTCCTCTGAGGCTGGGTGAAAAACTGTTTTTT; abundance: once; d_gene: NA; v_gene: TRBV28; j_gene: TRBJ1-4
CDR3aa: CASSQELAGVGTDTQYF; CDR3nt: TGCGCCAGCAGCCAAGAACTAGCGGGAGTCGGAACAGATACGCAGTATTTT; abundance: NA; d_gene: TRBD2; v_gene: TRBV4-3; j_gene: TRBJ2-3
CDR3aa: CASSYHMTGSGNTIYF; CDR3nt: TGTGCCAGCAGTTACCACATGACTGGCTCTGGAAACACCATATATTTT; abundance: NA; d_gene: NA; v_gene: TRBV6-6; j_gene: TRBJ1-3
CDR3aa: CAWSVRGAGGPYEQYF; CDR3nt: TGTGCCTGGAGTGTCCGGGGAGCGGGAGGCCCCTACGAGCAGTACTTC; abundance: NA; d_gene: TRBD2; v_gene: TRBV30; j_gene: TRBJ2-7
CDR3aa: CAISQGQGPSGYTF; CDR3nt: TGTGCCATCAGTCAAGGACAGGGCCCTTCGGGCTACACCTTC; abundance: NA; d_gene: TRBD1; v_gene: TRBV10-3; j_gene: TRBJ1-2
CDR3aa: CASSEQWGDTQYF; CDR3nt: TGTGCCAGCAGTGAACAGTGGGGGGATACGCAGTATTTT; abundance: NA; d_gene: NA; v_gene: TRBV6-4; j_gene: TRBJ2-3
CDR3aa: CASNPGQQGETQYF; CDR3nt: TGCGCCAGCAACCCGGGACAGCAGGGGGAGACCCAGTACTTC; abundance: NA; d_gene: TRBD1; v_gene: TRBV5-1; j_gene: TRBJ2-5
CDR3aa: CAGGPGSQNTGELFF; CDR3nt: TGTGCCGGGGGCCCGGGCTCGCAGAACACCGGGGAGCTGTTTTTT; abundance: NA; d_gene: NA; v_gene: TRBV6-5; j_gene: TRBJ2-2
CDR3aa: CASSIGGSGNTIYF; CDR3nt: TGTGCCAGTAGTATCGGTGGGTCTGGAAACACCATATATTTT; abundance: NA; d_gene: NA; v_gene: TRBV19; j_gene: TRBJ1-3
CDR3aa: CASSRTGSRIADTQYF; CDR3nt: TGTGCCAGCAGCCGGACAGGGAGTCGGATCGCAGATACGCAGTATTTT; abundance: NA; d_gene: TRBD1; v_gene: TRBV13; j_gene: TRBJ2-3
CDR3aa: CASSLGLAYEQYF; CDR3nt: TGTGCCAGCAGTTTGGGACTAGCCTACGAGCAGTACTTC; abundance: few; d_gene: TRBD2; v_gene: TRBV6-6; j_gene: TRBJ2-7
CDR3aa: CASSPSGGNRNTIYF; CDR3nt: TGTGCCAGCAGCCCAAGCGGGGGCAACAGAAACACCATATATTTT; abundance: NA; d_gene: NA; v_gene: TRBV5-4; j_gene: TRBJ1-3
CDR3aa: CAWSSGLAVHEQYF; CDR3nt: TGTGCCTGGAGCTCGGGACTAGCGGTGCACGAGCAGTACTTC; abundance: NA; d_gene: TRBD2; v_gene: TRBV30; j_gene: TRBJ2-7
CDR3aa: CASSYSHGGNQPQHF; CDR3nt: TGTGCCAGCAGTTACTCTCATGGGGGCAATCAGCCCCAGCATTTT; abundance: NA; d_gene: NA; v_gene: TRBV6-6; j_gene: TRBJ1-5
CDR3aa: CASSPQGGRHTIYF; CDR3nt: TGTGCCAGCAGCCCCCAGGGGGGCAGGCACACCATATATTTT; abundance: NA; d_gene: TRBD1; v_gene: TRBV28; j_gene: TRBJ1-3
CDR3aa: CASSWGRSGAADTQYF; CDR3nt: TGTGCCAGCAGCTGGGGGAGGTCAGGGGCGGCAGATACGCAGTATTTT; abundance: NA; d_gene: NA; v_gene: TRBV7-2; j_gene: TRBJ2-3
CDR3aa: CASNGRILSNQPQHF; CDR3nt: TGTGCCAGCAACGGCAGGATCCTTAGTAATCAGCCCCAGCATTTT; abundance: NA; d_gene: NA; v_gene: TRBV6-1; j_gene: TRBJ1-5
CDR3aa: CASRAGDRGRYNEQFF; CDR3nt: TGTGCCAGTCGTGCCGGGGACAGGGGTCGGTACAATGAGCAGTTCTTC; abundance: NA; d_gene: TRBD1; v_gene: TRBV2; j_gene: TRBJ2-1
CDR3aa: CASSRIAGGGTDTQYF; CDR3nt: TGCGCCAGCAGCCGGATTGCGGGAGGGGGAACAGATACGCAGTATTTT; abundance: NA; d_gene: TRBD2; v_gene: TRBV5-1; j_gene: TRBJ2-3
CDR3aa: CASSPRGQGFTGELFF; CDR3nt: TGCGCCAGCAGTCCCCGGGGACAGGGCTTCACCGGGGAGCTGTTTTTT; abundance: once; d_gene: TRBD1; v_gene: TRBV5-1; j_gene: TRBJ2-2
CDR3aa: CATNGNEKLFF; CDR3nt: TGTGCCACGAATGGGAATGAAAAACTGTTTTTT; abundance: NA; d_gene: NA; v_gene: TRBV28; j_gene: TRBJ1-4
CDR3aa: CASSLARAGTEAFF; CDR3nt: TGTGCCAGCAGCTTGGCCAGGGCAGGCACTGAAGCTTTCTTT; abundance: NA; d_gene: NA; v_gene: TRBV5-5; j_gene: TRBJ1-1
CDR3aa: CASKRAGGSHTEAFF; CDR3nt: TGTGCCAGCAAGAGAGCAGGGGGGTCTCACACTGAAGCTTTCTTT; abundance: NA; d_gene: TRBD1; v_gene: TRBV6-5; j_gene: TRBJ1-1
CDR3aa: CASSLGQEYGYTF; CDR3nt: TGCGCCAGCAGCTTGGGACAGGAGTATGGCTACACCTTC; abundance: once; d_gene: NA; v_gene: TRBV5-1; j_gene: TRBJ1-2
CDR3aa: CASSLLESHTEAFF; CDR3nt: TGTGCCAGTAGTCTCCTCGAGTCACACACTGAAGCTTTCTTT; abundance: NA; d_gene: NA; v_gene: TRBV19; j_gene: TRBJ1-1
CDR3aa: CATPVHRRYEQYF; CDR3nt: TGTGCCACCCCGGTGCACAGGCGCTACGAGCAGTACTTC; abundance: once; d_gene: NA; v_gene: TRBV14; j_gene: TRBJ2-7
CDR3aa: CASTTFRVGQPQHF; CDR3nt: TGTGCCAGCACCACATTCAGGGTTGGTCAGCCCCAGCATTTT; abundance: once; d_gene: NA; v_gene: TRBV6-1; j_gene: TRBJ1-5
CDR3aa: CASSPRDRVNYGYTF; CDR3nt: TGTGCCAGCAGCCCCCGGGACAGGGTGAACTATGGCTACACCTTC; abundance: NA; d_gene: TRBD1; v_gene: TRBV9; j_gene: TRBJ1-2
CDR3aa: CASSPRLAEPTQYF; CDR3nt: TGTGCCAGCTCACCACGCCTAGCGGAACCAACCCAGTACTTC; abundance: NA; d_gene: TRBD2; v_gene: TRBV18; j_gene: TRBJ2-5
CDR3aa: CATSRDPSGSKGEQYF; CDR3nt: TGTGCCACCAGCAGAGATCCTAGCGGGAGTAAAGGCGAGCAGTACTTC; abundance: once; d_gene: TRBD2; v_gene: TRBV15; j_gene: TRBJ2-7
CDR3aa: CSVDLTGDNEQYF; CDR3nt: TGCAGCGTTGACCTCACAGGAGATAACGAGCAGTACTTC; abundance: NA; d_gene: NA; v_gene: TRBV29-1; j_gene: TRBJ2-7
CDR3aa: CATSRDWGNQPQHF; CDR3nt: TGTGCCACCAGCAGAGATTGGGGCAATCAGCCCCAGCATTTT; abundance: once; d_gene: NA; v_gene: TRBV15; j_gene: TRBJ1-5
CDR3aa: CASSLGASIEVNEQFF; CDR3nt: TGCGCCAGCAGCTTGGGGGCTAGCATCGAGGTCAATGAGCAGTTCTTC; abundance: NA; d_gene: NA; v_gene: TRBV5-1; j_gene: TRBJ2-1
CDR3aa: CASSLWYTGELFF; CDR3nt: TGTGCCAGCAGCTTATGGTATACCGGGGAGCTGTTTTTT; abundance: once; d_gene: NA; v_gene: TRBV11-3; j_gene: TRBJ2-2
CDR3aa: CASSPQPSGGTDTQYF; CDR3nt: TGTGCCAGCAGCCCTCAGCCATCCGGGGGCACAGATACGCAGTATTTT; abundance: NA; d_gene: NA; v_gene: TRBV7-2; j_gene: TRBJ2-3
CDR3aa: CASSIGHEQFF; CDR3nt: TGTGCCAGTAGTATAGGTCATGAGCAGTTCTTC; abundance: NA; d_gene: NA; v_gene: TRBV19; j_gene: TRBJ2-1
CDR3aa: CASAGLAGGTDTQYF; CDR3nt: TGTGCCAGTGCCGGACTAGCGGGAGGAACAGATACGCAGTATTTT; abundance: NA; d_gene: TRBD2; v_gene: TRBV19; j_gene: TRBJ2-3
CDR3aa: CASTDIETQYF; CDR3nt: TGTGCCAGCACCGACATTGAGACCCAGTACTTC; abundance: NA; d_gene: NA; v_gene: TRBV11-1; j_gene: TRBJ2-5
CDR3aa: CASSPSGGSSYEQYF; CDR3nt: TGTGCCAGCTCACCGAGCGGGGGAAGCTCCTACGAGCAGTACTTC; abundance: NA; d_gene: TRBD2; v_gene: TRBV18; j_gene: TRBJ2-7
CDR3aa: CASTDGGELFF; CDR3nt: TGTGCCAGCACAGACGGGGGGGAGCTGTTTTTT; abundance: NA; d_gene: NA; v_gene: TRBV6-6; j_gene: TRBJ2-2
CDR3aa: CASSPSDYTGELFF; CDR3nt: TGTGCCAGCAGCCCGTCGGACTACACCGGGGAGCTGTTTTTT; abundance: NA; d_gene: NA; v_gene: TRBV11-2; j_gene: TRBJ2-2
CDR3aa: CASSPLVGGEQYF; CDR3nt: TGTGCCAGCAGCCCACTCGTAGGGGGAGAGCAGTACTTC; abundance: NA; d_gene: NA; v_gene: TRBV11-3; j_gene: TRBJ2-7
CDR3aa: CASSPQGYRGETQYF; CDR3nt: TGTGCCAGCAGCCCGCAGGGATATCGGGGAGAGACCCAGTACTTC; abundance: once; d_gene: NA; v_gene: TRBV11-2; j_gene: TRBJ2-5
CDR3aa: CASSLRTGGFYNEQFF; CDR3nt: TGTGCCAGCAGCTTACGGACAGGGGGTTTTTACAATGAGCAGTTCTTC; abundance: NA; d_gene: TRBD1; v_gene: TRBV7-3; j_gene: TRBJ2-1
CDR3aa: CASSPGPGSGNTIYF; CDR3nt: TGTGCCAGCAGCCCCGGCCCAGGGAGTGGAAACACCATATATTTT; abundance: NA; d_gene: NA; v_gene: TRBV9; j_gene: TRBJ1-3